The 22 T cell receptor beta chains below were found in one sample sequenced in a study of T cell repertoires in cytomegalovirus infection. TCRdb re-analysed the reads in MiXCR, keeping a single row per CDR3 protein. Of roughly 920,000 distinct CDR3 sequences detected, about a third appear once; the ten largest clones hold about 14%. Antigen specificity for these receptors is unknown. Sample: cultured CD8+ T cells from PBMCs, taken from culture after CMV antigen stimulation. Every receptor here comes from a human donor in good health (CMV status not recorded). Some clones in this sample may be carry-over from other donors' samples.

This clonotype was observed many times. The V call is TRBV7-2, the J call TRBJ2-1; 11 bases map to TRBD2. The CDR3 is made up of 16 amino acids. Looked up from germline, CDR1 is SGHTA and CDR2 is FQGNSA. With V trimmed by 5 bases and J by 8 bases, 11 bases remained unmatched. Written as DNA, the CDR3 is TGTGCCAGCAGCGCCAGGCTAGCGGGGGGTCTGGATGAGCAGTTCTTC. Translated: CASSARLAGGLDEQFF.

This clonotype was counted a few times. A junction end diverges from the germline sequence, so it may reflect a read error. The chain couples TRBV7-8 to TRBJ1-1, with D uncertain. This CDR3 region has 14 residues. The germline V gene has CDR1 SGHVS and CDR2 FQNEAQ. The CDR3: CVSSFSFRSTEAFF. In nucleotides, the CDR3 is TGTGTCAGCAGCTTCTCTTTTCGAAGCACTGAAGCTTTCTTT.

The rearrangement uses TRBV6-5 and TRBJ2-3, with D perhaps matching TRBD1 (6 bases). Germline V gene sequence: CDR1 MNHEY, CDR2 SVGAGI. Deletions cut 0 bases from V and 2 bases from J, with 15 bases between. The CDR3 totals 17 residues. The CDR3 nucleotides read TGTGCCAGCAGTTACTCGATGGGACATAGACTCACAGATACGCAGTATTTT. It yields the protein CASSYSMGHRLTDTQYF.

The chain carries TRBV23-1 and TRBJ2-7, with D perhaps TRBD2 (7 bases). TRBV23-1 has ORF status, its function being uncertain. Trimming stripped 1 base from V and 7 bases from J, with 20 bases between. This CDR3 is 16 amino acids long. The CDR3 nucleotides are TGCGCCAGCAGTCAATACGTGGACAGCGGCGGGGGAGAGCAGTACGTC. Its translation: CASSQYVDSGGGEQYV.

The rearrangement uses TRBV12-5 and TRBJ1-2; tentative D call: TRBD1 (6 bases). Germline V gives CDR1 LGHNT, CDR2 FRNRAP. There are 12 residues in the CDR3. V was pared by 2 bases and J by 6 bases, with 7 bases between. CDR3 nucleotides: TGTGCTAGTGGTTTGAACAGGGATGGCTACACCTTC. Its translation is CASGLNRDGYTF.

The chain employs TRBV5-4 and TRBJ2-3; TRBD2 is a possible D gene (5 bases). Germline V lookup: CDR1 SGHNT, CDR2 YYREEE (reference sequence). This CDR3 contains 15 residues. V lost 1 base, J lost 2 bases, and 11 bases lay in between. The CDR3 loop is CASSLKRETTDTQYF. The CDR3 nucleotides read TGTGCCAGCAGCTTGAAACGGGAAACCACAGATACGCAGTATTTT. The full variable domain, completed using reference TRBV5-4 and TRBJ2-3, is ETGVTQSPTHLIKTRGQQVTLRCSSQSGHNTVSWYQQALGQGPQFIFQYYREEENGRGNFPPRFSGLQFPNYSSELNVNALELDDSALYLCASSLKRETTDTQYFGPGTRLTVL.

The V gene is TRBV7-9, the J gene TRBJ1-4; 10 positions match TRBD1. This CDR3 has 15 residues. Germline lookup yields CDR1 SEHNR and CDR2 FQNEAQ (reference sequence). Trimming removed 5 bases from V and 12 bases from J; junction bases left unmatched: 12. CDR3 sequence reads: CASSVFTGTGVELFF. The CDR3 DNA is TGTGCCAGCAGCGTTTTCACCGGGACAGGGGTCGAACTGTTTTTT. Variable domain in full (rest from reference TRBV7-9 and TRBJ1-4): DTGVSQNPRHKITKRGQNVTFRCDPISEHNRLYWYRQTLGQGPEFLTYFQNEAQLEKSRLLSDRFSAERPKGSFSTLEIQRTEQGDSAMYLCASSVFTGTGVELFFGSGTQLSVL.

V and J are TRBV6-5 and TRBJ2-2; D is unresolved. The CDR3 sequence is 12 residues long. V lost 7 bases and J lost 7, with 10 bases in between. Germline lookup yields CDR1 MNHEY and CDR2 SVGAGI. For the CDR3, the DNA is TGTGCCAGCACCGACATGAGCGGGGAGCTGTTTTTT. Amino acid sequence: CASTDMSGELFF.

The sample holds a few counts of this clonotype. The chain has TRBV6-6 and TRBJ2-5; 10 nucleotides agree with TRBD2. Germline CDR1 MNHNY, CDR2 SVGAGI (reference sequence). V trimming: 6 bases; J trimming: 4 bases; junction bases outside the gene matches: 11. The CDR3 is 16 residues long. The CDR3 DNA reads TGTGCCAGCAGATCGAGCAGCGGGGGGGCCCGAGAGACCCAGTACTTC. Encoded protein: CASRSSSGGARETQYF.

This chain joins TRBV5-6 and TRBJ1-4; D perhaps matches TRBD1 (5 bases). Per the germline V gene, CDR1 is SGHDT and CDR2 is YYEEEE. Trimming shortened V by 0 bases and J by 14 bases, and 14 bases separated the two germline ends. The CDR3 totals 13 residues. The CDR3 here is CASSLGGGRLLFF. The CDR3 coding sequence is TGTGCCAGCAGCTTGGGGGGCGGCAGGCTTCTGTTTTTT.

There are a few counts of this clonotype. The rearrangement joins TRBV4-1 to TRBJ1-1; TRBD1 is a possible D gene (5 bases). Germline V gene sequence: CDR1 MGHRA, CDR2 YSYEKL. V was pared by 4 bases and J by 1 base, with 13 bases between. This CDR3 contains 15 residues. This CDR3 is CASSPRSGPNTEAFF. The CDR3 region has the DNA TGCGCCAGCAGCCCACGGTCAGGGCCGAACACTGAAGCTTTCTTT.

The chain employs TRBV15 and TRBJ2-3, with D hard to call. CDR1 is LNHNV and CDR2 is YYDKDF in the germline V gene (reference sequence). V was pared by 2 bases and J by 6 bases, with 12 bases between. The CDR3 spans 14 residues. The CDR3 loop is CATSRPVGIDTQYF. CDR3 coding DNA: TGTGCCACCAGCAGACCAGTGGGGATTGATACGCAGTATTTT.

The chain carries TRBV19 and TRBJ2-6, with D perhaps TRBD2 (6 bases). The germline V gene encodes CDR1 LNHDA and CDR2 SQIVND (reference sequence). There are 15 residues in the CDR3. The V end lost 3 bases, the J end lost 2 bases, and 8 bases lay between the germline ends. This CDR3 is CASSISGAGANVLTF. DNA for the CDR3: TGTGCCAGTAGTATCTCGGGGGCTGGGGCCAACGTCCTGACTTTC.

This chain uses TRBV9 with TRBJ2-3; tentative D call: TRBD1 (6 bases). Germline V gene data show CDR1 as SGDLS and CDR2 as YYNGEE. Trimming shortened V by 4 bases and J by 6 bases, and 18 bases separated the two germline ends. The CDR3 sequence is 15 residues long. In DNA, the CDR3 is TGTGCCAGCAGCCCCCGATCAGGGCAGGGGGATACGCAGTATTTT. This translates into CASSPRSGQGDTQYF.

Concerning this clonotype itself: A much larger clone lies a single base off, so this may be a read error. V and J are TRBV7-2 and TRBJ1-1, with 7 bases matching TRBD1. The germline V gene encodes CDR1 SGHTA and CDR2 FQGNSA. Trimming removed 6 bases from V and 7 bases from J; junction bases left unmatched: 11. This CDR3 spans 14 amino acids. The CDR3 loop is CASRRPDRAHEAFF. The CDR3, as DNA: TGTGCCAGCAGGCGACCTGACAGGGCCCATGAAGCTTTCTTT.

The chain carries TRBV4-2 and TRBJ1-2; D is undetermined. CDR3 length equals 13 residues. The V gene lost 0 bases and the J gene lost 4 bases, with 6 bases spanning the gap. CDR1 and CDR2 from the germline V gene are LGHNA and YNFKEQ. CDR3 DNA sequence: TGTGCCAGCAGCCAAGACTCCATCTATGGCTACACCTTC. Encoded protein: CASSQDSIYGYTF.

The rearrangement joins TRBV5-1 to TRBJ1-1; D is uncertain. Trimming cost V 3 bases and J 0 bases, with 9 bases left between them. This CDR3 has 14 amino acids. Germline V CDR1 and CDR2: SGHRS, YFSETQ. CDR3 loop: CASSSFTVNTEAFF. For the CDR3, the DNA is TGCGCCAGCAGCTCGTTTACAGTGAACACTGAAGCTTTCTTT.

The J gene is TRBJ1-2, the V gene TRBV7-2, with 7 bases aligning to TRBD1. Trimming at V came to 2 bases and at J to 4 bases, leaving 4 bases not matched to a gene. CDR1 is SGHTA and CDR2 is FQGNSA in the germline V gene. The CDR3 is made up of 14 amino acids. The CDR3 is CASSLLTGAYGYTF. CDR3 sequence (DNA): TGTGCCAGCAGCTTACTCACAGGGGCCTATGGCTACACCTTC.

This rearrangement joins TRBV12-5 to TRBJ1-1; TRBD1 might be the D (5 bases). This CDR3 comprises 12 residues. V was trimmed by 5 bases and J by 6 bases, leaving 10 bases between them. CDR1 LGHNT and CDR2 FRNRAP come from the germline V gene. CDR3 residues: CASGQGFAEAFF. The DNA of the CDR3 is TGTGCTAGTGGTCAGGGTTTCGCTGAAGCTTTCTTT.

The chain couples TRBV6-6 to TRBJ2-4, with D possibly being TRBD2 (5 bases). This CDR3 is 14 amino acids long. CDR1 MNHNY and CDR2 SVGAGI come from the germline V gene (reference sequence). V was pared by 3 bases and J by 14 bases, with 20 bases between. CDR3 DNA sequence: TGTGCCAGCAGTTATCCTGGGCCGATCCGGGATAAGTACTTC. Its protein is CASSYPGPIRDKYF.

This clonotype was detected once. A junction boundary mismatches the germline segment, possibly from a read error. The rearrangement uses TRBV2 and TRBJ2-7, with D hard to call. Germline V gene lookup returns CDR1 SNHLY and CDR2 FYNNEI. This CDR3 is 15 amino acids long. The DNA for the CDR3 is TGTGCCAGCAGTGAAGTCGGCGGCAGCTCCTACGAGCAGTGCTTC. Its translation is CASSEVGGSSYEQCF.

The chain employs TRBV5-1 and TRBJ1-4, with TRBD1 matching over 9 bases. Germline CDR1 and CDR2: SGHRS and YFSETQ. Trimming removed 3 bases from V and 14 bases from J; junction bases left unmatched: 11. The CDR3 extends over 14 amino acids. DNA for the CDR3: TGCGCCAGCAGCTCCCGGACAGGGGCCCTTGATCTGTTTTTT. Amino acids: CASSSRTGALDLFF.